The 7 T cell receptor beta chains below come from one sample, sequenced in a study of T-cell reconstitution after alpha-beta-depleted transplantation in children. Preparation of the TCRbeta library used unique molecular identifiers. One entry per CDR3 protein results from TCRdb running MiXCR on the PCR reads. The sample shows a few hundred thousand distinct CDR3 sequences, approximately 13% of them seen only once. Sequences were derived from PBMCs, mostly from graft donor cells, sampled 360 days after TCRalphabeta/CD19-depleted stem cell transplant. The receptors originated from a male patient aged 10 to 17 who had a stem cell transplant for acute myeloid leukemia, so the T cells may come from the graft donor.

Only a few counts were recorded for this clonotype. V gene TRBV7-3 combines with J gene TRBJ2-2; 7 bases are a match to TRBD1. In germline, CDR1 is SGHTA, CDR2 FQGTGA. The junction had 9 bases not matched to a gene; V was cut back by 6 bases and J by 5 bases. The CDR3 length is 15 residues. Here the CDR3 DNA reads TGTGCCAGCAGTCCCTCACAGGGGTGGACCGGGGAGCTGTTTTTT. Its translation: CASSPSQGWTGELFF.

The chain recombines TRBV12-3 or TRBV12-4 with TRBJ2-7; D call uncertain. Trimming cost V 3 bases and J 0 bases, with 15 bases left between them. The CDR3 is made up of 16 amino acids. The CDR3 reads CASSLNRVSSSYEQYF. The CDR3 DNA sequence: TGTGCCAGCAGTTTGAACCGGGTCTCGAGCTCCTACGAGCAGTACTTC.

The V and J genes are TRBV5-4 and TRBJ2-7; no clear D gene. In germline, CDR1 is SGHNT, CDR2 YYREEE (reference sequence). The V gene lost 4 bases and the J gene lost 0 bases, with 14 bases spanning the gap. The CDR3 consists of 15 residues. The CDR3 nucleotides are TGTGCCAGCAGCAACCGGGCATCAACCTCCTACGAGCAGTACTTC. It is translated as CASSNRASTSYEQYF.

A few counts support this clonotype. The rearrangement links TRBV9 to TRBJ2-2; a weak D match, TRBD1 (6 bases). Trimming removed 2 bases at V and 6 bases at J, with 17 bases between. CDR1 SGDLS and CDR2 YYNGEE come from the germline V gene. This CDR3 region has 16 residues. The CDR3 loop reads CASSVSTGSRAGELFF. In DNA, the CDR3 is TGTGCCAGCAGCGTGAGTACAGGGTCTCGCGCCGGGGAGCTGTTTTTT.

The chain carries TRBV11-2 and TRBJ1-6; unclear D gene. V was trimmed by 2 bases and J by 15 bases, leaving 14 bases between them. From germline, CDR1 is SGHAT and CDR2 FQNNGV. The CDR3 is made up of 13 amino acids. CDR3 amino acids: CASSLSMVVNLHF. DNA for the CDR3: TGTGCCAGCAGCTTATCAATGGTAGTCAACCTCCACTTT.

This clonotype was counted at least ten times. The V gene is TRBV29-1, the J gene TRBJ2-7; D gene unclear. This CDR3 has 12 residues. Trimming left V 3 bases short and J 7 bases short, with 13 bases between. The germline V gene encodes CDR1 SQVTM and CDR2 ANQGSEA. DNA for the CDR3: TGCAGCGTTGACGGCCTCTCGCGGGAGCAGTACTTC. Translated: CSVDGLSREQYF.

The chain couples TRBV5-5 to TRBJ2-5; D unresolved. Trimming stripped 4 bases from V and 1 base from J, with 17 bases between. The CDR3 covers 16 residues. Germline V gene lookup returns CDR1 SGHKS and CDR2 YYEKEE (reference sequence). The CDR3: CASSPRQARLQETQYF. CDR3 bases: TGTGCCAGCAGCCCTAGGCAGGCTAGGCTCCAAGAGACCCAGTACTTC.